Shown below are 5 T cell receptor beta chains from a single sample sequenced in a study of cytomegalovirus exposure and HLA in healthy donors. Primers included in the PCR were 60 Vbeta and 13 Jbeta primers. The method was immunoSEQ multiplex PCR; TCRdb's version includes in-frame clones alone and lacks a portion of them. The sample consists of roughly 120,000 clones, around 78% of them appearing once. The sample was PBMCs. The receptors originated from a man over 45 in good health and CMV-seronegative.

The gene calls are TRBV5-1 and TRBJ1-4; no definite D call. Trimming took 6 bases from V and 6 from J, leaving 12 bases between them. This CDR3 comprises 13 residues. In germline, CDR1 is SGHRS, CDR2 YFSETQ. The CDR3 spells CASKRAGDEKLFF. As DNA, the CDR3 is TGCGCCAGCAAGCGCGCCGGCGATGAAAAACTGTTTTTT.

In this sample, this clone turned up a few times. The V call is TRBV6-5, the J call TRBJ2-5; D might be TRBD1 (6 bases). V lost 6 bases and J lost 5, with 16 bases in between. Germline CDR1 MNHEY, CDR2 SVGAGI. CDR3 length equals 14 residues. CDR3 in amino acids: CASSYHRDGETQYF. For the CDR3, the DNA is TGTGCCAGCAGCTACCACAGGGACGGGGAGACCCAGTACTTC.

The V gene is TRBV5-6, the J gene TRBJ1-2, with D possibly matching TRBD1 (5 bases). The CDR3 sequence is 14 residues long. The germline CDR1 and CDR2 sequences are SGHDT and YYEEEE. The V and J ends lost 4 bases and 5 bases respectively, with 15 bases between them. Here the CDR3 reads CASSRAGVEYGYTF. In DNA form, the CDR3 reads TGTGCCAGCAGCCGGGCGGGGGTCGAGTATGGCTACACCTTC.

The CDR3, as DNA: TGTGCCAGCAGTTACGGAGGATATCAGCCCCAGCATTTT. This translates into CASSYGGYQPQHF. The chain carries TRBV6-6 and TRBJ1-5; D call uncertain. V lost 2 bases and J 5 bases, leaving 7 bases between the germline ends. Germline-derived CDR1 and CDR2 are MNHNY and SVGAGI (reference sequence). This CDR3 is built from 13 residues.

V and J are TRBV19 and TRBJ1-5, with TRBD1 matching over 8 bases. Germline CDR1 is LNHDA and CDR2 is SQIVND (reference sequence). This CDR3 spans 16 amino acids. J was trimmed by 4 bases and V by 5 bases; bases with no gene match: 10. CDR3 amino acids: CASSAETGEGNQPQHF. In DNA, the CDR3 is TGTGCCAGTAGTGCAGAGACAGGGGAAGGTAATCAGCCCCAGCATTTT.